The TCR beta chain described here comes from a study of blood T cell repertoires in COVID-19 (dated by TCRdb to 2018 to 2021). Background for the entire study: Samples from collaborators originated in the United States, Italy and Spain and spanned both the acute and convalescent phases of COVID-19. Nearly every sample came with metadata listing a de-identified subject ID, COVID-19 status, age in years and sex. The material from the prospective study consisted of cDNA or gDNA derived from T cells, B-cell-depleted T cells, or PBMCs. A freely available public database, intended as a resource for researchers studying the immune response to SARS-CoV-2, is where the repertoires were released. Where HLA class I and class II types were available, the types were taken from metadata supplied by the sample provider, not from assay-based typing. The samples were drawn from two sources: the first 160 participants of the ongoing ImmuneRACE study, and 1,254 subjects contributed by 6 global collaborators. Subjects who had been exposed to COVID-19, were actively infected with it, or had recovered from it provided the deeply sampled blood TCRbeta repertoires that made up the dataset. Points the paper makes about the study in general: How much clinical and demographic metadata was included differed by source and by participant, and the metadata was provided uncurated.

This clone was seen only once. What antigen it recognizes has not been identified. No much larger clonotype is one base removed from it; base qualities were not supplied. Other DNA sequences from this sample encode an identical CDR3 as well. Whole blood was collected in K2EDTA tubes by collaborating institutions according to the institutions' own protocols. For TCRbeta analysis, collaborators shipped samples in one of three forms: frozen whole blood, isolated PBMCs, or DNA extracted from either of those sample types. The immunoSEQ Assay, a bias-controlled multiplex PCR, was used to amplify TCRbeta CDR3 regions from genomic DNA. In the original analysis: The number of nucleated cells in each sample was estimated from the amplification of reference gene primers within the assay. To quantify the absolute abundance of each unique TCRbeta CDR3 rearrangement, sequence reads were collapsed and filtered. For each sample, productive Simpson clonality was calculated by taking the square root of Simpson's diversity index across productive rearrangements. TCRdb provides this immuneACCESS table in a form limited to in-frame rearrangements. Some clones are lacking; in checked studies, under half of them reflect an unresolved V gene, and why the rest are absent is not known. Clone size and the V and J calls come from that table; the DNA yielded D and trimming. Here the sample has over 70,000 clones; approximately 80% occur a single time. About half of the sample is in the top ten clones.

Sequenced input: peripheral blood. The source is a human donor in a cohort sampled during active COVID-19.

The DNA sequence follows: TGTGCCAGCAGTACCACAGTGAACACTGAAGCTTTCTTT. This encodes CASSTTVNTEAFF. The receptor chain draws on TRBV6-4 and TRBJ1-1, with the D gene uncertain. The germline V gene specifies MRHNA as CDR1 and SNTAGT as CDR2. From its cysteine to its phenylalanine, the CDR3 spans 13 amino acids. The sequence is cut down to CDR3 DNA, 39 bases in frame from base 1. V sheds 5 bases and J sheds 0 bases, leaving 7 bases between their ends.